This T cell receptor beta chain emerged from a study of T cell repertoires in cytomegalovirus infection. Turning to this clonotype: The antigen remains unidentified.

TCRdb processed the reads anew with MiXCR; each CDR3 protein has one entry. The sample lists about 900,000 distinct CDR3 sequences, 30% to 40% seen once, with 13% in the top ten. Study observations and caveats: Predominance within the ex vivo response was attributable to HLA-C-restricted CMV-specific TCR beta clonotypes. Of the TCR beta families, the public ones yielded a cumulative frequency that identified carriers of CMV plus the relevant HLA.

CDR1 ENHRY and CDR2 SYGVKD come from the germline V gene. V dropped 7 bases and J dropped 0 bases, with 19 bases sitting between them. The CDR3 is 17 amino acids. The V and J genes are TRBV10-3 and TRBJ2-1, with no clear D. This clonotype was sampled from a human donor in good health (CMV status not recorded). Some clones in this sample may be carry-over from other donors' samples. Source: cultured CD8+ T cells from PBMCs, taken from culture after CMV antigen stimulation. The CDR3: CAITIGRPLSSYNEQFF. The DNA of the CDR3 is TGTGCCATCACCATAGGGCGGCCTTTGAGCTCCTACAATGAGCAGTTCTTC.